A single sample gave rise to the 27 T cell receptor beta chains below, sequenced in a study of T cells after posttransplantation cyclophosphamide (TCRdb year 2016). The control cohort consisted of roughly 11 patients who had myeloablative marrow transplants with methotrexate plus a calcineurin inhibitor and who were sampled 1 year after transplant. Library creation used the immunoSEQ multiplex PCR assay. TCRdb mirrors the immuneACCESS table, restricted to in-frame sequences. Some clones are absent from its copies; in checked studies, under half trace to an unresolved V gene, and the reason for the others is unknown. The sample table records 20,000 to 25,000 clones; around 91% of these occur just once. About 1.8% of the sample is in the top ten clones. Source: PBMCs, taken roughly 49 weeks after allogeneic stem cell transplant with calcineurin inhibitor and methotrexate. These receptor sequences come from a female patient in her thirties or forties who received an allogeneic stem cell transplant from an unrelated donor, was CMV-positive, and had acute and chronic GVHD. Following a transplant, some T cells may be graft donor cells, not patient cells.

The genes are TRBV5-1 and TRBJ2-1, with 15 bases lining up with TRBD2. There are 18 residues in the CDR3. Germline CDR1 reads SGHRS; CDR2 reads YFSETQ. The junction had 10 bases not matched to a gene; V was cut back by 3 bases and J by 6 bases. The CDR3 here is CASSSDRGLAGGGNEQFF. As DNA, the CDR3 is TGCGCCAGCAGCTCCGATCGCGGACTAGCGGGGGGGGGCAATGAGCAGTTCTTC.

The chain employs TRBV29-1 and TRBJ1-3; no clear D gene. Looked up from germline, CDR1 is SQVTM and CDR2 is ANQGSEA. The CDR3 has 13 amino acids. Trimming left V 6 bases short and J 0 bases short, with 9 bases between. CDR3 bases: TGCAGCGTCGGTACTAACTCTGGAAACACCATATATTTT. As protein: CSVGTNSGNTIYF.

The chain uses TRBV6-1 and TRBJ1-6, with 9 nucleotides matching TRBD1. CDR1 and CDR2 (germline): MNHNS, SASEGT. With V trimmed by 4 bases and J by 7 bases, 5 bases remained unmatched. This CDR3 has 15 residues. CDR3 loop: CASSGRTGANSPLHF. In DNA form, the CDR3 reads TGTGCCAGCAGTGGTCGGACAGGGGCGAATTCACCCCTCCACTTT.

This sequence joins TRBV7-8 and TRBJ1-1, with D possibly TRBD1 on 5 matching bases. The V end was cut by 4 bases, the J end by 1 base, with 10 bases between. Germline CDR1 reads SGHVS; CDR2 reads FQNEAQ. CDR3 size: 14 residues. DNA for the CDR3: TGTGCCAGCAGCTCCCCGGGGGGGAACACTGAAGCTTTCTTT. Residues: CASSSPGGNTEAFF.

V and J are TRBV4-3 and TRBJ1-1; D may be TRBD1 (6 bases). The ends were cut back, 1 base at V and 8 bases at J, with 11 bases in the middle. The CDR3 sequence is 13 residues long. Germline V gene data show CDR1 as LGHNA and CDR2 as YSLEER. The CDR3 protein is CASSQVWGREAFF. The CDR3 bases are TGCGCCAGCAGCCAAGTATGGGGGCGGGAAGCTTTCTTT.

This rearrangement joins TRBV7-2 to TRBJ2-5, with TRBD1 identical over 8 bases. The J segment lost 1 base and the V segment lost 1 base, leaving 2 bases of the junction unmatched. This CDR3 spans 15 amino acids. Germline-derived CDR1 and CDR2 are SGHTA and FQGNSA. The CDR3 here is CASSLVDRAQETQYF. As DNA, the CDR3 is TGTGCCAGCAGCTTAGTGGACAGGGCCCAAGAGACCCAGTACTTC.

The V gene is TRBV11-3, the J gene TRBJ1-2, with D hard to call. Germline values: CDR1 SGHNT, CDR2 YENEEA. This CDR3 comprises 16 residues. V lost 4 bases and J 5 bases, leaving 20 bases between the germline ends. CDR3 region: CASSSEVGPGGYGYTF. The CDR3 DNA is TGTGCCAGCAGCTCTGAAGTAGGGCCCGGAGGGTATGGCTACACCTTC.

The chain is built from TRBV2 and TRBJ2-7, with 7 bases lining up with TRBD2. The closer fit of TRBJ2-1 to the DNA end suggests the J call may be wrong. The CDR3 sequence is 15 residues long. Germline loops: CDR1 SNHLY, CDR2 FYNNEI. The DNA of the CDR3 is TGTGCCAGCAGTCCTCTAGCGGAAGTATACAATGAGCAGTTCTTC. This codes for CASSPLAEVYNEQFF.

This clone was found once. This chain joins TRBV5-4 and TRBJ2-2; D is possibly TRBD2 (7 bases). This CDR3 has 15 amino acids. CDR1 SGHNT and CDR2 YYREEE come from the germline V gene (reference sequence). V gave up 1 base and J gave up 2 bases, with 9 bases separating them. CDR3 sequence (DNA): TGTGCCAGCAGCTTGAGGGGGGGTAACACCGGGGAGCTGTTTTTT. Amino acids: CASSLRGGNTGELFF. Variable domain in full (rest from reference TRBV5-4 and TRBJ2-2): ETGVTQSPTHLIKTRGQQVTLRCSSQSGHNTVSWYQQALGQGPQFIFQYYREEENGRGNFPPRFSGLQFPNYSSELNVNALELDDSALYLCASSLRGGNTGELFFGEGSRLTVL.

For this clone: Germline is not matched at one junction end, which may reflect a read error. This chain links TRBV9 with TRBJ2-5; the match to TRBD1 covers 10 bases. Germline CDR1 SGDLS, CDR2 YYNGEE. This CDR3 spans 16 amino acids. The CDR3 nucleotides are TGTGCCAGCAGCGCTCCGGGACAGGGGTACCAAGAGACCCAGCACTTC. Translation: CASSAPGQGYQETQHF.

The chain joins TRBV4-1 to TRBJ2-1; no definite D call. From germline, CDR1 is MGHRA and CDR2 YSYEKL. V lost 6 bases to trimming and J lost 8 bases, with 8 bases between them. The CDR3 consists of 11 residues. The CDR3, as DNA: TGCGCCAGCAGTCAGAGGTATGAGCAGTTCTTC. It yields the protein CASSQRYEQFF.

The chain is built from TRBV7-8 and TRBJ2-1, with TRBD2 matching over 7 bases. J lost 1 base, V lost 5 bases, and 5 bases had no gene match. Germline assignment: CDR1 SGHVS and CDR2 FQNEAQ. The CDR3 consists of 15 residues. CDR3 sequence: CASSPSGLSYNEQFF. The CDR3 DNA is TGTGCCAGCAGCCCTAGCGGTCTATCCTACAATGAGCAGTTCTTC.

The CDR3: CASSGDRGDEKLFF. The CDR3 nucleotides are TGTGCCAGCAGCGGTGACAGGGGTGATGAAAAACTGTTTTTT. The chain joins TRBV5-6 to TRBJ1-4; 8 bases are shared with TRBD1. This CDR3 contains 14 residues. CDR1 and CDR2 (germline): SGHDT, YYEEEE. V lost 4 bases and J lost 6; bases outside the gene matches: 5.

This chain links TRBV19 with TRBJ1-1, with D unresolved. CDR1 and CDR2 from the germline V gene are LNHDA and SQIVND (reference sequence). This CDR3 comprises 14 residues. Trimming pared 4 bases from V and 1 base from J, leaving 10 bases between. CDR3 sequence (DNA): TGTGCCAGTAGTACGGTATTTGAGAACACTGAAGCTTTCTTT. Translating it yields CASSTVFENTEAFF. The full variable domain, with the rest looked up from reference TRBV19 and TRBJ1-1, is DGGITQSPKYLFRKEGQNVTLSCEQNLNHDAMYWYRQDPGQGLRLIYYSQIVNDFQKGDIAEGYSVSREKKESFPLTVTSAQKNPTAFYLCASSTVFENTEAFFGQGTRLTVV.

This clone was observed once. The V gene is TRBV6-5, the J gene TRBJ2-3; tentatively, D is TRBD2 (5 bases). There are 12 residues in the CDR3. The V and J ends lost 2 bases and 6 bases respectively, with 6 bases between them. The V gene's germline CDR1 is MNHEY and CDR2 SVGAGI. DNA for the CDR3: TGTGCCAGCAGTTACCCGGGGGATACGCAGTATTTT. Translation: CASSYPGDTQYF.

J is TRBJ1-2 and V is TRBV5-6; D unclear. CDR3 length: 13 amino acids. Trimming stripped 5 bases from V and 3 bases from J, with 11 bases between. The germline V gene encodes CDR1 SGHDT and CDR2 YYEEEE. CDR3 DNA sequence: TGTGCCAGCAGTTCAGGTATTGACTATGGCTACACCTTC. The encoded protein is CASSSGIDYGYTF.

V usage is TRBV18 and J usage is TRBJ1-2; the match to TRBD1 covers 8 bases. The CDR3 is 16 amino acids. V lost 3 bases and J lost 2; bases outside the gene matches: 8. CDR1 is KGHSH and CDR2 is LQKENI in the germline V gene. Here the CDR3 reads CASSPASAGGNYGYTF. The CDR3, as DNA: TGTGCCAGCTCACCCGCGTCGGCAGGGGGCAACTATGGCTACACCTTC.

This chain links TRBV2 with TRBJ2-7; 9 positions match TRBD2. This CDR3 spans 15 amino acids. The J segment lost 0 bases and the V segment lost 5 bases, leaving 5 bases of the junction unmatched. Germline lookup yields CDR1 SNHLY and CDR2 FYNNEI. CDR3 DNA: TGTGCCAGCAGTACAGCTAGCGGGGTCTCCTACGAGCAGTACGTC. This codes for CASSTASGVSYEQYV.

The rearrangement joins TRBV5-1 to TRBJ1-2; TRBD1 agrees at 11 bases. V dropped 0 bases and J dropped 6; count of bases not matched to a gene: 10. This CDR3 comprises 17 residues. In germline, CDR1 is SGHRS, CDR2 YFSETQ. The CDR3 reads CASSLGRTGGATDGYTF. The CDR3 region has the DNA TGCGCCAGCAGCTTGGGGCGGACAGGGGGCGCGACGGATGGCTACACCTTC.

The chain has TRBV10-3 and TRBJ1-6, with D tentatively TRBD1 (5 bases). Trimming left V 0 bases short and J 9 bases short, with 15 bases between. Germline CDR1 and CDR2: ENHRY and SYGVKD. The CDR3 is 16 amino acids. The CDR3 region has the DNA TGTGCCATCAGTGAGTCGACGTCAGGGCCAGTTTCACCCCTCCACTTT. It is translated as CAISESTSGPVSPLHF.

The CDR3 coding sequence is TGTGCCAGCAGTGCCAGAAACTATGGCTACACCTTC. Translation gives CASSARNYGYTF. The rearrangement joins TRBV2 to TRBJ1-2, with no clear D. The CDR3 loop spans 12 amino acids. V gave up 4 bases and J gave up 2 bases, with 5 bases separating them. Germline V gene sequence: CDR1 SNHLY, CDR2 FYNNEI. The entire variable domain, with the rest obtained from reference TRBV2 and TRBJ1-2, is as follows: EPEVTQTPSHQVTQMGQEVILRCVPISNHLYFYWYRQILGQKVEFLVSFYNNEISEKSEIFDDQFSVERPDGSNFTLKIRSTKLEDSAMYFCASSARNYGYTFGSGTRLTVV.

The chain combines TRBV7-3 with TRBJ2-5; maybe TRBD1 (5 bases). The germline V gene has CDR1 SGHTA and CDR2 FQGTGA. Trimming took 1 base from V and 3 from J, leaving 9 bases between them. This CDR3 comprises 14 residues. CDR3 loop: CASSLSLTEETQYF. CDR3 nucleotide sequence: TGTGCCAGCAGCTTAAGTTTGACAGAAGAGACCCAGTACTTC.

The V and J genes are TRBV6-5 and TRBJ2-1; D gene ambiguous. Germline V gives CDR1 MNHEY, CDR2 SVGAGI. The V gene lost 2 bases and the J gene lost 7 bases, with 9 bases spanning the gap. The CDR3 is made up of 13 amino acids. This CDR3 is CASSYMVGNEQFF. The DNA for the CDR3 is TGTGCCAGCAGTTACATGGTCGGGAATGAGCAGTTCTTC.

The chain recombines TRBV5-6 with TRBJ2-3, with D uncertain. Germline-derived CDR1 and CDR2 are SGHDT and YYEEEE. CDR3 size: 11 residues. Trimming left V 3 bases short and J 10 bases short, with 9 bases between. The CDR3, as DNA: TGTGCCAGCAGCTACGGAGACTCGCAGTATTTT. Translation gives CASSYGDSQYF.

This chain uses TRBV6-1 with TRBJ2-7; a weak D match, TRBD2 (6 bases). Trimming left V 7 bases short and J 3 bases short, with 16 bases between. The germline V gene has CDR1 MNHNS and CDR2 SASEGT. The CDR3 has 14 residues. The CDR3, as DNA: TGTGCCAGCATGCCTTTAGCGGAACTCTACGAGCAGTACTTC. Residues: CASMPLAELYEQYF.

The rearrangement uses TRBV7-9 and TRBJ2-1; TRBD1 agrees at 8 bases. V lost 5 bases, J lost 7 bases, and 10 bases stayed unmatched. Germline loops: CDR1 SEHNR, CDR2 FQNEAQ (reference sequence). The CDR3 contains 15 residues. The DNA of the CDR3 is TGTGCCAGCAGCCCACGGGACAGGCTTTCGAATGAGCAGTTCTTC. Its translation: CASSPRDRLSNEQFF.

The chain recombines TRBV30 with TRBJ2-1; 13 nucleotides align to TRBD2. Germline assignment: CDR1 GTSNPN and CDR2 SVGIG (reference sequence). The CDR3 contains 17 residues. The V segment lost 7 bases and the J segment 7 bases; nucleotides outside the gene matches: 16. DNA of the CDR3: TGTGCCTCCGTTGCCGGTCAGGGACTAGCGGGAACAAATGAGCAGTTCTTC. This codes for CASVAGQGLAGTNEQFF.